Below, 22 T cell receptor beta chains from the same sample are listed, as sequenced in a study of T cells in Graves' hyperthyroidism and ophthalmopathy. RNA transcripts were the template for amplifying TCR beta CDR3 regions. Using the HTBI primer set, a first-round RT-PCR was run on the TCR CDR3. From the multiplex PCR reads, TCRdb called clonotypes with MiXCR, one entry per CDR3 protein. The sample contains some 400,000 distinct CDR3 sequences, 13% of which appear only once. The sequencing input was blood. These receptors were collected from a man aged 25-40 years with Graves' hyperthyroidism that later progressed to Graves' ophthalmopathy.

This clonotype was seen many times. This rearrangement joins TRBV7-9 to TRBJ1-2, with 7 bases fitting TRBD1. J gave up 8 bases and V 2 bases, and 5 bases lay outside the gene matches. Germline V gene data show CDR1 as SEHNR and CDR2 as FQNEAQ (reference sequence). This CDR3 has 13 amino acids. The CDR3 spells CASSLIQGGGYTF. CDR3 in DNA: TGTGCCAGCAGCTTAATCCAGGGGGGGGGCTACACCTTC.

Ten or more counts support this clonotype. The chain joins TRBV12-3 or TRBV12-4 to TRBJ2-1, with TRBD2 matching 8 bases. There are 15 residues in the CDR3. Germline trimming cut 5 bases from V and 2 bases from J; bases unmatched to any gene: 5. CDR3: CASSSRGGTYNEQFF. The CDR3 nucleotides read TGTGCCAGCAGTAGCCGGGGGGGAACCTACAATGAGCAGTTCTTC.

This chain joins TRBV4-1 and TRBJ2-3; D is unclear. Trimming took 6 bases from V and 5 from J, leaving 15 bases between them. The length of the CDR3 is 14 residues. Germline V gives CDR1 MGHRA, CDR2 YSYEKL. This CDR3 is CASREGMEKDTQYF. In DNA form, the CDR3 reads TGCGCCAGCAGAGAAGGAATGGAGAAAGATACGCAGTATTTT.

There are many counts of this clonotype. This chain uses TRBV2 with TRBJ1-4; D is uncertain. V lost 7 bases and J 5 bases, leaving 5 bases between the germline ends. The CDR3 sequence is 11 residues long. Germline CDR1 is SNHLY and CDR2 is FYNNEI. Written as DNA, the CDR3 is TGTGCCAGCACCCAAAATGAAAAACTGTTTTTT. This codes for CASTQNEKLFF. Filled out from reference TRBV2 and TRBJ1-4, the complete variable domain reads EPEVTQTPSHQVTQMGQEVILRCVPISNHLYFYWYRQILGQKVEFLVSFYNNEISEKSEIFDDQFSVERPDGSNFTLKIRSTKLEDSAMYFCASTQNEKLFFGSGTQLSVL.

This clonotype was counted many times. J is TRBJ1-1 and V is TRBV20-1, with D perhaps TRBD1 (5 bases). The CDR3 loop spans 13 amino acids. CDR1 is DFQATT and CDR2 is SNEGSKA in the germline V gene (reference sequence). Trimming cost V 5 bases and J 6 bases, with 16 bases left between them. The CDR3 nucleotides are TGCAGTGCTTACGGACATTCCGGGGCTGAAGCTTTCTTT. It encodes CSAYGHSGAEAFF.

This clonotype was counted ten times or more. The V call is TRBV7-9, the J call TRBJ1-1; D may be TRBD1 (5 bases). CDR1 is SEHNR and CDR2 is FQNEAQ in the germline V gene (reference sequence). Trimming took off 2 bases at V and 5 bases at J, with 9 bases between the two ends. CDR3 length: 13 residues. The CDR3 region is CASSLPGGTEAFF. The DNA for the CDR3 is TGTGCCAGCAGCTTACCGGGGGGAACTGAAGCTTTCTTT.

This clonotype showed up many times. This chain joins TRBV24-1 and TRBJ1-2; 7 bases fit TRBD1. Germline lookup yields CDR1 KGHDR and CDR2 SFDVKD. This CDR3 is 13 amino acids long. The V gene end was trimmed by 5 bases and the J gene end by 7 bases; junction bases not matched to a gene: 6. The CDR3 here is CATSGPPGGGYTF. The DNA of the CDR3 is TGTGCCACCAGTGGCCCCCCAGGGGGTGGCTACACCTTC.

This clonotype was recorded many times. The chain uses TRBV5-5 and TRBJ1-5; TRBD1 is a possible D gene (6 bases). The CDR3 is 14 amino acids. Trimming took 3 bases from V and 6 from J, leaving 13 bases between them. CDR1 and CDR2 (germline): SGHKS, YYEKEE (reference sequence). This chain's CDR3 is CASSYGTRIQPQHF. CDR3 DNA: TGTGCCAGCAGCTACGGGACACGGATTCAGCCCCAGCATTTT.

This clonotype was observed at least ten times. The rearrangement uses TRBV2 and TRBJ2-3; no definite D call. V was pared by 2 bases and J by 8 bases, with 5 bases between. The CDR3 covers 11 residues. CDR1 and CDR2 (germline): SNHLY, FYNNEI. CDR3 in DNA: TGTGCCAGCAGTGAATCCACTACGCAGTATTTT. Encoded protein: CASSESTTQYF.

The chain joins TRBV3-1 to TRBJ1-1, with a tentative D call TRBD1 (5 bases). CDR1 is LGHDT and CDR2 is YNNKEL in the germline V gene (reference sequence). Trimming removed 1 base at V and 5 bases at J, with 14 bases between. This CDR3 spans 15 amino acids. The CDR3 DNA sequence: TGTGCCAGCAGCCAAGGGGACCGGGGAAATACTGAAGCTTTCTTT. Protein: CASSQGDRGNTEAFF. Full variable domain (outside the CDR3, taken from reference TRBV3-1 and TRBJ1-1): DTAVSQTPKYLVTQMGNDKSIKCEQNLGHDTMYWYKQDSKKFLKIMFSYNNKELIINETVPNRFSPKSPDKAHLNLHINSLELGDSAVYFCASSQGDRGNTEAFFGQGTRLTVV.

This clonotype was found many times. In DNA form, the CDR3 reads TGTGCCACCAGCAGAGATTTTGGGGGCACAGATACGCAGTATTTT. Translating gives CATSRDFGGTDTQYF. The chain links TRBV15 to TRBJ2-3; D remains ambiguous. CDR3 length equals 15 residues. The ends were cut back, 0 bases at V and 1 base at J, with 8 bases in the middle. The germline gives CDR1 LNHNV, CDR2 YYDKDF (reference sequence).

This clonotype has ten or more counts. The chain links TRBV7-9 to TRBJ2-5; the D gene is possibly TRBD2 (6 bases). The germline V gene encodes CDR1 SEHNR and CDR2 FQNEAQ (reference sequence). The CDR3 length is 13 residues. Trimming took 2 bases from V and 3 from J, leaving 7 bases between them. CDR3 coding DNA: TGTGCCAGCAGCTTACCGGGGGAAGAGACCCAGTACTTC. The encoded protein is CASSLPGEETQYF. The variable domain in full, completed from reference TRBV7-9 and TRBJ2-5, reads DTGVSQNPRHKITKRGQNVTFRCDPISEHNRLYWYRQTLGQGPEFLTYFQNEAQLEKSRLLSDRFSAERPKGSFSTLEIQRTEQGDSAMYLCASSLPGEETQYFGPGTRLLVL.

This clonotype was counted ten times or more. This rearrangement joins TRBV6-1 to TRBJ1-2; 8 nucleotides align to TRBD1. The CDR3 has 13 residues. Trimming cost V 4 bases and J 5 bases; bases outside gene matches: 3. CDR1 is MNHNS and CDR2 is SASEGT in the germline V gene. DNA for the CDR3: TGTGCCAGCAGTGTAAGGACAGGGTATGGCTACACCTTC. This sequence encodes CASSVRTGYGYTF.

This clonotype was recorded at least ten times. The CDR3 nucleotides are TGTGCCAGCAGCTTAACTAGCGGGGCGAATGAGCAGTTCTTC. Translating gives CASSLTSGANEQFF. The chain couples TRBV3-1 to TRBJ2-1; 10 bases are shared with TRBD2. The CDR3 runs 14 residues. Unmatched junction bases numbered 5, after V lost 5 bases and J lost 7 bases. The germline gives CDR1 LGHDT, CDR2 YNNKEL (reference sequence).

CDR3 region: CASSFPTTGSGDTDTQYF. Here the CDR3 DNA reads TGTGCCAGCAGCTTCCCGACTACAGGGAGCGGGGACACAGATACGCAGTATTTT. The V call is TRBV11-3, the J call TRBJ2-3; possible D gene TRBD2, 7 bases. CDR1 and CDR2 from the germline V gene are SGHNT and YENEEA. The CDR3 has 18 amino acids. V lost 3 bases to trimming and J lost 2 bases, with 21 bases between them.

This clonotype was counted ten times or more. The chain has TRBV7-2 and TRBJ1-1, with TRBD1 matching over 7 bases. J was trimmed by 8 bases and V by 7 bases; bases with no gene match: 10. The CDR3 loop spans 13 amino acids. Germline CDR1 SGHTA, CDR2 FQGNSA. In DNA, the CDR3 is TGTGCCAGCATCCCCCTTGACAGGGAAGAAGCTTTCTTT. Its translation is CASIPLDREEAFF.

This chain links TRBV7-9 with TRBJ2-7; a weak D match, TRBD1 (6 bases). Germline CDR1 reads SEHNR; CDR2 reads FQNEAQ (reference sequence). V lost 2 bases, J lost 3 bases, and 17 bases lay in between. CDR3 length: 16 residues. The CDR3 region is CASSLTKGVFVYEQYF. As DNA, the CDR3 is TGTGCCAGCAGCTTAACCAAGGGGGTATTTGTCTACGAGCAGTACTTC.

V is TRBV11-3 and J is TRBJ1-6, with D possibly being TRBD1 (5 bases). V was pared by 5 bases and J by 1 base, with 9 bases between. The V gene's germline CDR1 is SGHNT and CDR2 YENEEA. The CDR3 has 15 amino acids. Written as DNA, the CDR3 is TGTGCCAGCAGCCCAGGGATATCCTATAATTCACCCCTCCACTTT. This sequence encodes CASSPGISYNSPLHF.

This clonotype was observed many times. In nucleotides, the CDR3 is TGCAGTGCTACAGACAAATCCTACGAGCAGTACTTC. Protein sequence: CSATDKSYEQYF. The rearrangement uses TRBV20-1 and TRBJ2-7; D is unclear. V lost 4 bases to trimming and J lost 1 base, with 8 bases between them. The CDR3 loop spans 12 amino acids. CDR1 DFQATT and CDR2 SNEGSKA come from the germline V gene (reference sequence).

On this clonotype: A read error is possible here, since a much larger clone lies one base away. V is TRBV6-1 and J is TRBJ2-1; 12 nucleotides match TRBD1. Germline-derived CDR1 and CDR2 are MNHNS and SASEGT. The CDR3 is 15 residues long. V lost 10 bases and J lost 7; bases outside the gene matches: 11. The CDR3, as DNA: TGTGCCAACAGCCCGGGGACAGGGGGCGTGAATGAGCAGTTCTTC. Translation: CANSPGTGGVNEQFF.

The chain is built from TRBV29-1 and TRBJ2-1, with a possible D match to TRBD2 (5 bases). CDR1 is SQVTM and CDR2 is ANQGSEA in the germline V gene. This CDR3 is 14 amino acids long. The V and J ends lost 3 bases and 2 bases respectively, with 11 bases between them. CDR3 loop: CSVDVTGTYNEQFF. DNA for the CDR3: TGCAGCGTTGACGTGACGGGAACCTACAATGAGCAGTTCTTC.

This clonotype has a count of ten or more. The rearrangement links TRBV28 to TRBJ2-5; TRBD2 is a possible D gene (6 bases). This CDR3 contains 15 residues. Trimming removed 5 bases from V and 1 base from J, with 14 bases in between. Germline V gene sequence: CDR1 MDHEN, CDR2 SYDVKM. The CDR3 reads CASSLPLGGQETQYF. The CDR3 DNA follows: TGTGCCAGCAGTCTCCCCTTGGGGGGCCAAGAGACCCAGTACTTC.